One and the same sample provided the 29 T cell receptor beta chains below, sequenced in a study of blood T cell repertoires in COVID-19 (dated by TCRdb to 2018 to 2021). The library was generated by the immunoSEQ multiplex PCR assay. What TCRdb holds here is the immuneACCESS table cut down to in-frame rearrangements. Part of the clones is not present; checked against another copy, under half of the missing clones reflect an unresolved V gene, and the others are unexplained. In all, the sample holds approximately 380,000 clones, and 88% of those were seen once. Clones ranked in the top ten supply 1.2% of the sample. Input material: PBMCs or T cells enriched from blood (not recorded which). These receptors were obtained from a woman aged 18 to 35 who had recovered from COVID-19.

V usage is TRBV28 and J usage is TRBJ2-3; 8 bases map to TRBD2. Germline assignment: CDR1 MDHEN and CDR2 SYDVKM. This CDR3 comprises 15 residues. Trimming removed 6 bases from V and 4 bases from J; junction bases left unmatched: 9. The CDR3 DNA follows: TGTGCCAGCAGACTCGGGGGGGCGATCGCAGATACGCAGTATTTT. Translated, it gives CASRLGGAIADTQYF.

J is TRBJ1-4 and V is TRBV30, with D possibly being TRBD1 (5 bases). Germline-derived CDR1 and CDR2 are GTSNPN and SVGIG (reference sequence). The CDR3 loop spans 11 amino acids. V lost 3 bases to trimming and J lost 7 bases, with 6 bases between them. The CDR3 sequence is CAWRGREKLFF. DNA of the CDR3: TGTGCCTGGAGGGGGCGTGAAAAACTGTTTTTT.

The V gene is TRBV4-2, the J gene TRBJ1-5; 7 bases align to TRBD1. Germline lookup yields CDR1 LGHNA and CDR2 YNFKEQ. V shed 0 bases, J shed 4 bases, and the junction held 12 bases outside the gene matches. CDR3 length: 18 amino acids. The CDR3 region is CASSQDPGQSVGNQPQHF. The CDR3 nucleotides read TGTGCCAGCAGCCAAGATCCGGGACAGTCGGTAGGGAATCAGCCCCAGCATTTT.

The rearrangement joins TRBV6-6 to TRBJ1-2, with unresolved D. Trimming took 6 bases from V and 2 from J, leaving 19 bases between them. The CDR3 is 16 residues long. Per the germline V gene, CDR1 is MNHNY and CDR2 is SVGAGI (reference sequence). The CDR3 bases are TGTGCCAGCAGGCACGACGGCGGCTACCCCAACTATGGCTACACCTTC. It is translated as CASRHDGGYPNYGYTF.

The chain combines TRBV27 with TRBJ1-6; 10 bases fit TRBD1. Germline V gene sequence: CDR1 MNHEY, CDR2 SMNVEV (reference sequence). The J segment lost 4 bases and the V segment lost 6 bases, leaving 6 bases of the junction unmatched. This CDR3 is built from 16 residues. The CDR3 reads CASRITGQGYNSPLHF. The DNA for the CDR3 is TGTGCCAGCAGGATAACGGGACAGGGGTATAATTCACCCCTCCACTTT.

This clone was picked up a small number of times. The chain joins TRBV5-1 to TRBJ2-7, with D possibly TRBD1 on 5 matching bases. Germline assignment: CDR1 SGHRS and CDR2 YFSETQ. The CDR3 spans 13 residues. V lost 0 bases to trimming and J lost 5 bases, with 9 bases between them. CDR3 nucleotide sequence: TGCGCCAGCAGCTTGGTTACAGGAGACGAGCAGTACTTC. This translates into CASSLVTGDEQYF. The full variable domain, with the rest looked up from reference TRBV5-1 and TRBJ2-7, is KAGVTQTPRYLIKTRGQQVTLSCSPISGHRSVSWYQQTPGQGLQFLFEYFSETQRNKGNFPGRFSGRQFSNSRSEMNVSTLELGDSALYLCASSLVTGDEQYFGPGTRLTVT.

The chain is built from TRBV7-3 and TRBJ1-2, with 8 bases lining up with TRBD1. The junction had 7 bases not matched to a gene; V was cut back by 5 bases and J by 8 bases. Germline CDR1 reads SGHTA; CDR2 reads FQGTGA. The CDR3 spans 13 residues. In DNA, the CDR3 is TGTGCCAGCAGCCCCGGACAGGGTGACGGCTACACCTTC. Its translation: CASSPGQGDGYTF.

This clone was observed a few times. Since no conserved phenylalanine or tryptophan closes the CDR3, a read error is the likely cause. The DNA is omitted, as the CDR3 cannot be located on it reliably, and the CDR3 follows TCRdb's listing. This chain links TRBV6-5 with TRBJ1-3; the listed D gene, TRBD1, was not tested against the DNA. Germline V lookup: CDR1 MNHEY, CDR2 SVGAGI. The CDR3 has 12 residues if both end residues are counted. The CDR3 region is CASSQGPGRDIL.

V and J are TRBV6-5 and TRBJ1-2; TRBD1 is a possible D gene (5 bases). The CDR3 runs 13 residues. Germline values: CDR1 MNHEY, CDR2 SVGAGI. Trimming stripped 6 bases from V and 4 bases from J, with 12 bases between. Here the CDR3 DNA reads TGTGCCAGCAGAGGGGCAGCCGGCTATGGCTACACCTTC. This translates into CASRGAAGYGYTF.

The V call is TRBV14, the J call TRBJ2-7; 10 nucleotides match TRBD1. Unmatched junction bases numbered 5, after V lost 1 base and J lost 5 bases. The CDR3 runs to 15 residues. In germline, CDR1 is SGHDN, CDR2 FVKESK. The DNA of the CDR3 is TGTGCCAGCAGCCAAGTGGGACAGGGGCCGGACGAGCAGTACTTC. Translating it yields CASSQVGQGPDEQYF.

The chain joins TRBV15 to TRBJ2-5; 9 bases are shared with TRBD2. Per the germline V gene, CDR1 is LNHNV and CDR2 is YYDKDF (reference sequence). CDR3 size: 17 residues. With 0 bases clipped from V and 3 bases from J, the junction kept 8 bases outside the gene matches. Here the CDR3 reads CATSRDRAAGGEETQYF. The CDR3 DNA reads TGTGCCACCAGCAGAGATCGGGCAGCGGGGGGCGAAGAGACCCAGTACTTC.

The chain couples TRBV5-4 to TRBJ1-2; 7 nucleotides align to TRBD1. The length of the CDR3 is 15 residues. CDR1 SGHNT and CDR2 YYREEE come from the germline V gene (reference sequence). V shed 3 bases, J shed 7 bases, and the junction held 12 bases outside the gene matches. The CDR3 spells CASSWTGPGLSGYTF. DNA of the CDR3: TGTGCCAGCAGCTGGACAGGCCCCGGACTGTCTGGCTACACCTTC. Together with reference TRBV5-4 and TRBJ1-2, the CDR3 gives the full variable domain: ETGVTQSPTHLIKTRGQQVTLRCSSQSGHNTVSWYQQALGQGPQFIFQYYREEENGRGNFPPRFSGLQFPNYSSELNVNALELDDSALYLCASSWTGPGLSGYTFGSGTRLTVV.

The chain combines TRBV11-2 with TRBJ1-1; D is unclear. CDR3 length: 17 amino acids. From germline, CDR1 is SGHAT and CDR2 FQNNGV. V was cut by 0 bases and J by 5 bases, with 19 bases left in between. CDR3 loop: CASSLDYRPGLRTEAFF. CDR3 DNA: TGTGCCAGCAGCTTAGATTACCGCCCGGGGTTGAGGACTGAAGCTTTCTTT.

The gene calls are TRBV3-1 (or the pseudogene TRBV3-2) and TRBJ1-1; D uncertain. Deletions cut 2 bases from V and 11 bases from J, with 9 bases between. The CDR3 runs 11 residues. Germline V lookup: CDR1 LGHDT, CDR2 YNNKEL (reference sequence). For the CDR3, the DNA is TGTGCCAGCAGCCAATCCGTATTGGCTTTCTTT. Translation: CASSQSVLAFF.

CDR3 sequence (DNA): TGTGCCAGCAGTGAAACCACAGGGTTTTGGTACGAGCAGTACTTC. Its protein is CASSETTGFWYEQYF. This sequence joins TRBV25-1 and TRBJ2-7, with a weak D call TRBD1 (6 bases). Trimming took 2 bases from V and 4 from J, leaving 15 bases between them. This CDR3 comprises 15 residues. Looked up from germline, CDR1 is MGHDK and CDR2 is SYGVNS.

The rearrangement uses TRBV28 and TRBJ2-7; unclear D gene. The length of the CDR3 is 12 residues. V shed 4 bases and J shed 0 bases, with 4 bases lying between them. Germline V lookup: CDR1 MDHEN, CDR2 SYDVKM. The DNA of the CDR3 is TGTGCCAGCAGTTCTTCCTCCTACGAGCAGTACTTC. This translates into CASSSSSYEQYF.

The CDR3 nucleotides are TGTGCCTGGAGTGTACCGCCCCACGGCACTGAAGCTTTCTTT. This gives the protein CAWSVPPHGTEAFF. The chain is built from TRBV30 and TRBJ1-1; D ambiguous. V lost 0 bases and J 4 bases, leaving 12 bases between the germline ends. This CDR3 region has 14 residues. Germline V gene lookup returns CDR1 GTSNPN and CDR2 SVGIG (reference sequence).

The chain employs TRBV20-1 and TRBJ2-1; 7 nucleotides align to TRBD1. Trimming cost V 4 bases and J 12 bases; bases outside gene matches: 3. This CDR3 region has 10 residues. Per the germline V gene, CDR1 is DFQATT and CDR2 is SNEGSKA (reference sequence). This CDR3 reads CSATTGRQFF. CDR3 in DNA: TGCAGTGCTACGACAGGGCGGCAGTTCTTC.

V usage is TRBV13 and J usage is TRBJ2-7; 13 bases map to TRBD2. Trimming removed 5 bases from V and 6 bases from J; junction bases left unmatched: 4. The CDR3 covers 14 residues. CDR1 and CDR2 (germline): PRHDT, FYEKMQ (reference sequence). CDR3 nucleotide sequence: TGTGCCAGCAGCATTCGACTAGCGGGGGGCGAGCAGTACTTC. Protein sequence: CASSIRLAGGEQYF.

V and J are TRBV6-2 or TRBV6-3 and TRBJ1-2, with 7 positions matching TRBD1. This CDR3 is 13 amino acids long. Germline assignment: CDR1 MNHEY and CDR2 SVGEGT. Losses at the gene ends were 4 bases for V and 2 bases for J; bases not matched to a gene: 1. The CDR3 DNA sequence: TGTGCCAGCAGTTGGGGACAGAACTATGGCTACACCTTC. It encodes CASSWGQNYGYTF.

This clone appeared once. V usage is TRBV30 and J usage is TRBJ2-5; D possibly corresponds to TRBD2 (7 bases). This CDR3 spans 15 amino acids. From germline, CDR1 is GTSNPN and CDR2 SVGIG (reference sequence). Trimming removed 3 bases from V and 2 bases from J, with 16 bases in between. The chain's CDR3 is CAWREGGQWQETQYF. The DNA of the CDR3 is TGTGCCTGGAGGGAGGGGGGGCAGTGGCAAGAGACCCAGTACTTC.

J is TRBJ2-1 and V is TRBV6-2 or TRBV6-3; D is ambiguous. Per the germline V gene, CDR1 is MNHEY and CDR2 is SVGEGT. The CDR3 consists of 15 residues. V was pared by 6 bases and J by 7 bases, with 19 bases between. The chain's CDR3 is CASSLNPLVENEQFF. The CDR3 DNA reads as TGTGCCAGCAGCCTCAATCCTCTAGTGGAGAATGAGCAGTTCTTC.

The gene calls are TRBV3-1 (or the pseudogene TRBV3-2) and TRBJ1-2; 7 bases align to TRBD1. Germline V gene lookup returns CDR1 LGHDT and CDR2 YNNKEL (reference sequence). Losses at the gene ends were 6 bases for V and 5 bases for J; bases not matched to a gene: 15. CDR3 length: 16 amino acids. CDR3 protein: CASSVNGQEYRYGYTF. In DNA form, the CDR3 reads TGTGCCAGCAGTGTAAACGGACAGGAGTACAGGTATGGCTACACCTTC.

The chain links TRBV24-1 to TRBJ1-4; possibly TRBD1 for D (5 bases). V lost 4 bases and J lost 3, with 11 bases in between. This CDR3 region has 15 residues. Germline-derived CDR1 and CDR2 are KGHDR and SFDVKD. CDR3 coding DNA: TGTGCCACCAGTGACCGCGGGACGGCTAATGAAAAACTGTTTTTT. It codes for CATSDRGTANEKLFF.

The CDR3 DNA reads TGTGCCAGCAGCTTATCTAGTTCCTCCTACGAGCAGTACTTC. Its translation is CASSLSSSSYEQYF. The chain uses TRBV7-9 and TRBJ2-7, with D uncertain. Deletions cut 2 bases from V and 0 bases from J, with 8 bases between. The germline gives CDR1 SEHNR, CDR2 FQNEAQ (reference sequence). The CDR3 spans 14 residues.

The J gene is TRBJ2-7, the V gene TRBV12-3 or TRBV12-4; the match to TRBD1 covers 7 bases. Trimming took 6 bases from V and 3 from J; bases not matched to a gene: 2. This CDR3 region has 12 residues. CDR3 nucleotide sequence: TGTGCCAGCAGAACAGGGGACTACGAGCAGTACTTC. This encodes CASRTGDYEQYF.

The chain has TRBV28 and TRBJ2-7, with a possible D match to TRBD2 (6 bases). V lost 5 bases to trimming and J lost 1 base, with 15 bases between them. Per the germline V gene, CDR1 is MDHEN and CDR2 is SYDVKM. The length of the CDR3 is 15 residues. The CDR3 reads CASSVPREDSYEQYF. DNA for the CDR3: TGTGCCAGCAGTGTCCCTAGGGAGGATTCCTACGAGCAGTACTTC.

V is TRBV9 and J is TRBJ1-1; D not certain. Per germline, CDR1 SGDLS and CDR2 YYNGEE. Between the trimmed V and J ends, which lost 0 bases and 4 bases, there was a span of 13 bases. The CDR3 totals 15 residues. CDR3 region: CASSVGVGGSTEAFF. The CDR3 nucleotides are TGTGCCAGCAGCGTAGGGGTGGGAGGGAGCACTGAAGCTTTCTTT.

This chain joins TRBV7-9 and TRBJ1-3, with D perhaps matching TRBD1 (5 bases). V was clipped by 5 bases and J by 4 bases, with 15 bases between them. In germline, CDR1 is SEHNR, CDR2 FQNEAQ (reference sequence). There are 15 residues in the CDR3. Written as DNA, the CDR3 is TGTGCCAGCAGCCGCCCAGGGTTAGCCGGAAACACCATATATTTT. This gives the protein CASSRPGLAGNTIYF.